This is a list of T cell receptor beta chains from one sample in a study of control samples from healthy donors and cancer patients. Clones were sequenced by immunoSEQ multiplex PCR, and TCRdb holds only the in-frame ones, with some missing. The sample contains around 190,000 clones, about 90% of which appear only once. Source material: blood. These TCRs come from a woman in her 50s in good health. CDR3s include the opening cysteine and the closing phenylalanine or tryptophan. A D gene is named only where the DNA matches it firmly. Not every row has a clone size; where given, it reads once, few, many or a size class.

d_gene	j_gene	abundance	v_gene	CDR3nt	CDR3aa
.	TRBJ1-2	.	TRBV24-1	TGTGCCACCAGTGATTCGGGCTATGGCTACACCTTC	CATSDSGYGYTF
TRBD1	TRBJ1-6	.	TRBV28	TGTGCCAGCAGGGGACAGGGAACCTATAATTCACCCCTCCACTTT	CASRGQGTYNSPLHF
.	TRBJ2-5	.	TRBV29-1	TGCAGCGGTGAAGTTTACCAAGAGACCCAGTACTTC	CSGEVYQETQYF
.	TRBJ1-5	.	TRBV15	TGTGCCACCAGCAGAGATTATGAACAGGGATTGCAGCCCCAGCATTTT	CATSRDYEQGLQPQHF
.	TRBJ1-1	.	TRBV7-2	TGTGCCAGCAGCTTCCTGGGGGACGCTTTCTTT	CASSFLGDAFF
.	TRBJ2-2	.	TRBV14	TGTGCCAGCAGCCAAGATCGGTACAGGGCGACCACCGGGGAGCTGTTTTTT	CASSQDRYRATTGELFF
.	TRBJ1-3	.	TRBV30	TGTGCCTGGAGTACGGGACAATTCTCTGGAAACACCATATATTTT	CAWSTGQFSGNTIYF
TRBD1	TRBJ2-3	.	TRBV19	TGTGCCAGTAGTCCCGGGACAGGGGATCGCACAGATACGCAGTATTTT	CASSPGTGDRTDTQYF
.	TRBJ1-1	.	TRBV28	TGTGCCAGCAGTTTGGACCGGGAGGCTTTCTTT	CASSLDREAFF
.	TRBJ2-7	.	TRBV7-9	TGTGCCAGCAGCTTAGGAGTGTCGGCGGTATCCTACGAGCAGTACTTC	CASSLGVSAVSYEQYF
.	TRBJ1-5	.	TRBV2	TGTGCCAGCATGGTGAGTCATAGCAATCAGCCCCAGCATTTT	CASMVSHSNQPQHF
TRBD2	TRBJ2-1	.	TRBV27	TGTGCCGGCAGACCCGGGACTAGCGGGGGGGGAGAGCAGTTCTTC	CAGRPGTSGGGEQFF
TRBD2	TRBJ2-1	once	TRBV7-3	TGTGCCAGCAGTCAGACTAGCGGGAGTTTCGGCGAGCAGTTCTTC	CASSQTSGSFGEQFF
.	TRBJ2-6	.	TRBV9	TGTGCCAGCAGCGGAGCTTCCTCTGGGGCCAACGTCCTGACTTTC	CASSGASSGANVLTF
.	TRBJ1-5	few	TRBV6-2/TRBV6-3	TGTGCCAGCAGTATCCCGTCACAGGATAGCAATCAGCCCCAGCATTTT	CASSIPSQDSNQPQHF
TRBD2	TRBJ2-3	.	TRBV5-1	TGCGCCAGCACCCAGGGGCTAGCGGGGACAGATACGCAGTATTTT	CASTQGLAGTDTQYF
TRBD2	TRBJ2-3	once	TRBV4-3	TGCGCCAGCAGCCACCCCGTGACTAGCGGGGGCACAGATACGCAGTATTTT	CASSHPVTSGGTDTQYF
.	TRBJ1-4	.	TRBV28	TGTGCCAGCAGTTTTTTTATCGGCCCACCCAATGAAAAACTGTTTTTT	CASSFFIGPPNEKLFF
.	TRBJ2-5	.	TRBV6-6	TGTGCCAGCAGTTACTCCTCAGAGACCCAGTACTTC	CASSYSSETQYF
.	TRBJ1-4	.	TRBV30	TGTGCCTGGAGTGTATCTCCAACTAATGAAAAACTGTTTTTT	CAWSVSPTNEKLFF
TRBD1	TRBJ2-7	.	TRBV5-1	TGCGCCAGCAGCTTGGAAAGACAGGGGGTAGACGAGCAGTACTTC	CASSLERQGVDEQYF
.	TRBJ1-2	.	TRBV10-1	TGCGCCAGCAGTCGCCACAAGGGACTCTGGCGCTATGGCTACACCTTC	CASSRHKGLWRYGYTF
.	TRBJ2-5	.	TRBV10-3	TGTGCCATCAGTGAGTCTTGGGAAGAGACCCAGTACTTC	CAISESWEETQYF
.	TRBJ1-1	.	TRBV12-3/TRBV12-4	TGTGCCAGTTCCTCGTGGGTCACTGAAGCTTTCTTT	CASSSWVTEAFF
.	TRBJ1-1	.	TRBV6-2/TRBV6-3	TGTGCCAGCAGCTTACTCCAGAACTTACAGTTCATAGCTTTCTTT	CASSLLQNLQFIAFF
TRBD1	TRBJ1-1	.	TRBV29-1	TGCAGCGTTACAGGGGGCGAAGAAGGTGCGGGCACTGAAGCTTTCTTT	CSVTGGEEGAGTEAFF
.	TRBJ1-1	.	TRBV2	TGTGCCAGCAGTGAAGCGCTTCTAGCTTTCTTT	CASSEALLAFF